These T cell receptor beta chains were read from a single sample in a study of blood T cell repertoires in COVID-19. Profiled with immunoSEQ multiplex PCR; TCRdb holds only in-frame clones, not every one. The repertoire holds approximately 260,000 clones, with about 90% as singletons. Sequencing was carried out using peripheral blood. All receptors derive from a woman between 55 and 75 years old with COVID-19, enrolled during active disease. Both conserved end residues are part of each CDR3. The D gene is left open where the match is weak. Some rows mark clone size as missing; the rest say once, few, many or name a class of expanded clone.

j_gene	abundance	d_gene	v_gene	CDR3aa	CDR3nt
TRBJ2-5	-	TRBD1	TRBV7-3	CASSLSGGETQYF	TGTGCCAGCAGCTTATCAGGGGGCGAGACCCAGTACTTC
TRBJ2-2	-	TRBD2	TRBV5-1	CASSLTSGGFTGELFF	TGCGCCAGCAGTCTTACTAGCGGGGGGTTCACCGGGGAGCTGTTTTTT
TRBJ1-5	once	-	TRBV6-5	CASRATGNRPQHF	TGTGCCAGCAGGGCCACAGGGAATCGGCCCCAGCATTTT
TRBJ2-1	-	TRBD2	TRBV6-2/TRBV6-3	CASSYASGGRGEQFF	TGTGCCAGCAGTTACGCTAGCGGGGGTAGGGGTGAGCAGTTCTTC
TRBJ1-6	-	-	TRBV6-2/TRBV6-3	CASSYEEAPLLNSPLHF	TGTGCCAGCAGTTACGAGGAGGCCCCTCTCCTTAATTCACCCCTCCACTTT
TRBJ2-3	-	-	TRBV4-1	CASSQEGRPRTDTQYF	TGCGCCAGCAGCCAAGAGGGCAGACCCCGCACAGATACGCAGTATTTT
TRBJ1-3	-	-	TRBV11-2	CASSPRQLADTIYF	TGTGCCAGCAGCCCCCGACAGCTGGCGGACACCATATATTTT
TRBJ1-2	-	-	TRBV6-5	CASRRGNYGYTF	TGTGCCAGCCGAAGGGGTAACTATGGCTACACCTTC
TRBJ1-6	-	-	TRBV4-3	CASSQDRGSVSPLHF	TGCGCCAGCAGCCAAGACAGGGGTTCGGTTTCACCCCTCCACTTT
TRBJ1-3	once	-	TRBV6-5	CASSSTFSGNTIYF	TGTGCCAGCAGTTCTACTTTTTCTGGAAACACCATATATTTT
TRBJ2-2	-	TRBD2	TRBV7-2	CASSLVPAGITGELFF	TGTGCCAGCAGCTTAGTTCCAGCGGGGATCACCGGGGAGCTGTTTTTT
TRBJ1-5	-	TRBD1	TRBV2	CASSSDRDNQPQHF	TGTGCCAGCAGTTCCGACAGGGACAATCAGCCCCAGCATTTT
TRBJ2-2	-	-	TRBV5-4	CASSSRSTGGELFF	TGTGCCAGCAGCTCGCGTTCAACAGGAGGGGAGCTGTTTTTT
TRBJ2-2	-	-	TRBV4-2	CASSRWDSNTGELFF	TGTGCCAGCAGCCGTTGGGACTCGAACACCGGGGAGCTGTTTTTT
TRBJ1-5	few	TRBD1	TRBV19	CASNPDRDQPQHF	TGTGCCAGTAATCCGGACAGGGATCAGCCCCAGCATTTT
TRBJ1-2	-	-	TRBV29-1	CSAADLVGYGYTF	TGCAGCGCCGCGGACTTGGTGGGCTATGGCTACACCTTC
TRBJ1-4	-	-	TRBV2	CASSVDREKLFF	TGTGCCAGCAGTGTTGACAGGGAAAAACTGTTTTTT
TRBJ2-7	-	TRBD2	TRBV29-1	CSANIQTSGTYEQYF	TGCAGCGCTAACATTCAGACTAGCGGAACCTACGAGCAGTACTTC
TRBJ1-1	-	-	TRBV5-8	CASSFQFPNTEAFF	TGTGCCAGCAGCTTCCAGTTTCCGAACACTGAAGCTTTCTTT
TRBJ2-5	-	TRBD1	TRBV6-1	CASSDPRQGEETQYF	TGTGCCAGCAGTGACCCGAGACAGGGCGAAGAGACCCAGTACTTC
TRBJ2-7	-	TRBD1	TRBV2	CASSEGLDRGRFQYF	TGTGCCAGCAGTGAAGGTTTGGACAGGGGGCGCTTCCAGTACTTC
TRBJ1-1	-	-	TRBV27	CASSPSDRFHEAFF	TGTGCCAGCAGTCCCTCGGACAGATTCCATGAAGCTTTCTTT
TRBJ1-1	-	-	TRBV15	CATSRGIGGTEAFF	TGTGCCACCAGCAGGGGGATAGGGGGCACTGAAGCTTTCTTT
TRBJ1-2	-	-	TRBV28	CASKPGWSNYGYTF	TGTGCCAGCAAGCCAGGGTGGTCTAACTATGGCTACACCTTC
TRBJ1-1	-	-	TRBV7-3	CASSSHSGTEAFF	TGTGCCAGCAGCTCCCATTCGGGCACTGAAGCTTTCTTT
TRBJ1-4	-	TRBD1	TRBV11-2	CASSLDRGPNEKLFF	TGTGCCAGCAGCCTAGACAGGGGCCCAAATGAAAAACTGTTTTTT
TRBJ1-2	-	-	TRBV4-1	CASSQDLAAANYGYTF	TGCGCCAGCAGCCAAGACCTGGCGGCTGCTAACTATGGCTACACCTTC
TRBJ2-2	-	TRBD1	TRBV28	CASIGQAYTGELFF	TGTGCCAGCATTGGACAGGCGTACACCGGGGAGCTGTTTTTT
TRBJ2-7	-	TRBD1	TRBV7-6	CASSPRNRGNYEQYF	TGTGCCAGCAGCCCCCGAAACAGGGGTAACTACGAGCAGTACTTC
TRBJ2-1	-	-	TRBV7-2	CASSPGPGTYNEQFF	TGTGCCAGCAGCCCAGGCCCGGGAACGTACAATGAGCAGTTCTTC